This record looks at one TCR beta chain sequence and its context. What it binds is not known. J lost 5 bases, V lost 2 bases, and 14 bases had no gene match. Germline values: CDR1 LGHNT, CDR2 FRNRAP. The CDR3 loop spans 18 amino acids. The record originates from a study of cytomegalovirus exposure and HLA in healthy donors. Study details: The same platform was used for the roughly 120 validation repertoires as for the 666 first-cohort repertoires, as reported in a later analysis.

Data came from immunoSEQ multiplex PCR; TCRdb stores just in-frame clones and leaves some out. The data contain about 74,000 clones, roughly 94% of them seen just once; the ten biggest clones take up approximately 1.5%. Findings and limits, study-wide: Investigators reported 164 TCR beta chains as tied to cytomegalovirus. Three CMV-associated chains were confirmed in vitro to be specific for CMV antigens. It was found in a later analysis that first-cohort TCR clusters tended to co-occur in the 120 validation repertoires.

V usage is TRBV12-5 and J usage is TRBJ1-5; 8 bases match TRBD1. This clonotype was obtained from a man between 18 and 35 years old in good health and CMV-seropositive. The sequenced sample was PBMCs. CDR3 nucleotides: TGTGCTAGTGGTTTGCCACCTCACGTCAGGGGGCTGTATCAGCCCCAGCATTTT. The encoded protein is CASGLPPHVRGLYQPQHF. The whole variable domain, remainder taken from reference TRBV12-5 and TRBJ1-5, is DARVTQTPRHKVTEMGQEVTMRCQPILGHNTVFWYRQTMMQGLELLAYFRNRAPLDDSGMPKDRFSAEMPDATLATLKIQPSEPRDSAVYFCASGLPPHVRGLYQPQHFGDGTRLSIL.